This T cell receptor (beta chain) emerged from a study of cytomegalovirus exposure and HLA in healthy donors. The wider study: Earlier sequencing of some 170 million T cells yielded nearly 120 million unique TCR beta sequences.

Trimming removed 3 bases from V and 0 bases from J, with 14 bases in between. The CDR3 contains 16 residues. In germline, CDR1 is SGHRS, CDR2 YFSETQ. Notes on the study in general: Several of the most significant clusters appeared linked to common viral pathogens, based on a later analysis. In vitro, a few CMV-associated chains proved specific for CMV antigens.

With 60 Vbeta and 13 Jbeta primers, the PCR was carried out. Profiling relied on immunoSEQ multiplex PCR, and the TCRdb table lists in-frame clones only, not all of them. The data show roughly 150,000 clones, with around 73% seen just once and approximately 5.4% held by the top ten. A note on this clone: Its antigen is still unknown.

Source material: PBMCs. V and J are TRBV5-1 and TRBJ2-3; D might be TRBD1 (7 bases). The sequence was collected from a woman in her late teens or twenties in good health and CMV-seropositive. CDR3 loop: CASSSGDRTSTDTQYF. In DNA form, the CDR3 reads TGCGCCAGCAGCTCGGGGGACAGAACTAGCACAGATACGCAGTATTTT.